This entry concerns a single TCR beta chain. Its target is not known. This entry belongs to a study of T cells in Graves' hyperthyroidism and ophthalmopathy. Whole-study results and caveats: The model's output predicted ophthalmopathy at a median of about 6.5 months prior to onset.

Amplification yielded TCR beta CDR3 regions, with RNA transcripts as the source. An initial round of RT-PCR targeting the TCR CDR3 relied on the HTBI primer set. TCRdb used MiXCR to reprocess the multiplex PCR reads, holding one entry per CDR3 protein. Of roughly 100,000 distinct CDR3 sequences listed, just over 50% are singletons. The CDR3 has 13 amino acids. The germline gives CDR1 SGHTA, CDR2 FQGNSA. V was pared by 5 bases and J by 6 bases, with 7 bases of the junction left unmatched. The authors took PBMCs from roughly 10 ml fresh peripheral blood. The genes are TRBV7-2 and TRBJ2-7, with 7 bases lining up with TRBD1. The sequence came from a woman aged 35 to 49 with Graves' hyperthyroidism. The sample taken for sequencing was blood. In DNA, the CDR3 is TGTGCCAGCAGCCCGACAGGGATGGGCGAGCAGTACTTC. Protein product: CASSPTGMGEQYF.